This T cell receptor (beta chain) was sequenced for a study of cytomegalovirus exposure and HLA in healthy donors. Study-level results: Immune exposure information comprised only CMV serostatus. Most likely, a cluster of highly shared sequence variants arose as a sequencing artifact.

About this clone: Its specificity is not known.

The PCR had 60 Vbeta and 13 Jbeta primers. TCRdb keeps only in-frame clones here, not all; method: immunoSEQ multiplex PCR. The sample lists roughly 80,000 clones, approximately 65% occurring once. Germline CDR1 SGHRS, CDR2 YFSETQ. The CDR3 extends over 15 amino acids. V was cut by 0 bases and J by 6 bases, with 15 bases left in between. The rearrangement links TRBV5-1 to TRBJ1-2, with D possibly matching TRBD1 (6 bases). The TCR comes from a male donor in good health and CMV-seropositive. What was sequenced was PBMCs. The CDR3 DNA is TGCGCCAGCAGCTTGGCCGGTAGGGACAATGATGGCTACACCTTC. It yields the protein CASSLAGRDNDGYTF. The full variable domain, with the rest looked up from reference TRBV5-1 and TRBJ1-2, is KAGVTQTPRYLIKTRGQQVTLSCSPISGHRSVSWYQQTPGQGLQFLFEYFSETQRNKGNFPGRFSGRQFSNSRSEMNVSTLELGDSALYLCASSLAGRDNDGYTFGSGTRLTVV.